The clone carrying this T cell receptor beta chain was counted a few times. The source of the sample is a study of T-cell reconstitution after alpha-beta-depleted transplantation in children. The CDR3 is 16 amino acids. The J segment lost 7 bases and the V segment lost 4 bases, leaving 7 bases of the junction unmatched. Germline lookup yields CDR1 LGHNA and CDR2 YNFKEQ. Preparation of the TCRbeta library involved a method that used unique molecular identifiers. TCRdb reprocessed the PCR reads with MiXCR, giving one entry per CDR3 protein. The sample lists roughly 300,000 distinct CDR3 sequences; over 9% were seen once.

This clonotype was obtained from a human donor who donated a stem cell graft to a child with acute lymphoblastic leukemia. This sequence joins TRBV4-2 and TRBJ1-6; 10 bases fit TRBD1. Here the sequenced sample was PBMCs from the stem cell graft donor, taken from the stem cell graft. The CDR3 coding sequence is TGTGCCAGCAGCCCGGACAGGGGGATCGTAAATTCACCCCTCCACTTT. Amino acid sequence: CASSPDRGIVNSPLHF.